What follows describes a single TCR beta chain. Its antigen remains undetermined. The input lacks base qualities; no much larger clone sits a single base away. The data originate from a study of shared clonotypes between healthy human individuals (dated by TCRdb to 2019 to 2021). Regarding the complete study: The cohort comprised two women and three men aged 18 to 49 years. The study deeply sequenced blood TCR repertoires of about 5 healthy adults to estimate repertoire size and the extent of clonotype sharing between individuals. For each donor, CD4 naive and CD4 memory were each run on three plates, CD8 naive on two plates, and CD8 memory on one plate. To increase sequencing depth and limit assay-specific biases, different laboratories used diverse techniques to prepare libraries and sequence TCR repertoires. Leukapheresis yielded between about 0.94 and 8.9 billion PBMCs per donor. Study-wide findings and limitations: Based on pairwise subsampling, the degree of clonotype sharing among donors was expected to be affected by sequencing depth. Compared with non-shared clonotypes, clonotypes shared by all four sorted-subset donors had higher generation probabilities. Naive subsets generally had larger estimated clonotype richness than memory subsets did. Rarefaction of sorted-subset datasets indicated incomplete sequencing despite the large sequencing depth. Across a few donors, 4.5% to 6.5% of naive CD4, approximately 3.5% of naive CD8, approximately 2.5% of memory CD4, and around 0.4% of memory CD8 clonotypes were shared. Sampling was restricted to blood, and TCR repertoires in tissue are likely to differ from TCR repertoires in blood. The small number of donors limited the genetic and exposure-history diversity represented.

The donors were healthy, HIV-negative adults with no recently reported acute infections or vaccinations. Only Caucasian adults living in Nashville, Tennessee, USA were represented among the donors. CD4+ T cells were enriched by magnetic negative selection, after which naive cells were positively selected on CD45RA and the negative fraction was taken as the memory subset. Blood was obtained by leukapheresis, after which PBMCs were separated by Ficoll-Histopaque density gradient centrifugation and cryopreserved in liquid nitrogen vapor phase. Purity and quantity of every magnetically sorted T cell population were checked by analytical flow cytometry. Genomic DNA was isolated from every sorted fraction and measured by UV absorbance on a Nanodrop 2000c. The germline V gene gives CDR1 as SNHLY and CDR2 as FYNNEI. V is cut back by 6 bases and J by 1 base, with 5 bases in the junction unmatched. The cysteine opens and the phenylalanine closes a CDR3 of 16 amino acids. Just CDR3 DNA is preserved here, 48 bases in frame from base 1.

TCR CDR3 regions were amplified from genomic DNA by multiplex PCR using the deep immunoSEQ assay. For each cell subset, the extracted genomic DNA was distributed evenly across all wells of several immunoSEQ 96-well plates, and each plate served as one replicate. For sorted subsets, each replicate PCR was loaded with approximately 200 ng genomic DNA, equivalent to 30,000 or so T cell genomes. Purified libraries were quantified with a Qubit 3.0 fluorometer, sized on a Bioanalyzer 2100, and re-quantified with the KAPA Library Quantification kit. Each immunoSEQ 96-well plate was sequenced on its own single-read 150-cycle Illumina NextSeq 550 flow cell. Per the authors' processing: The immunoSEQ output contained only junctional sequences without quality scores, so filtering could not match that applied to full-length reads. Sequences were annotated with PyIR, a Python wrapper for IgBLAST v1.9, and V/J genes and CDR3 were assigned using IMGT germline references. Any read was removed if the V/J assignment was weak (E-value above 1e-6), the CDR3 was missing, or the read contained stop codons, out-of-frame junctions, or ambiguous translated residues. V3J clonotypes were defined by identical inferred V gene, J gene, and CDR3 amino acid sequence. The percentage overlap between two repertoires was calculated by dividing the number of shared unique clonotypes by the size of the smaller repertoire. Repertoire richness was assessed with RTK rarefaction, the Chao1 estimator, and Recon v2.1 estimates of unobserved clonotypes. Generation probabilities for all TCRbeta clonotypes obtained by the gDNA method from a handful of donors were computed using OLGA. TCRdb stores this immuneACCESS table with in-frame sequences only. Part of the clones is absent; in the studies checked, under half of the shortfall reflects unresolved V genes, and no reason is known for the rest. That table gives V, J and clone size, and the DNA gave D and trimming. The sample table holds roughly 530,000 clones, of which 90% to 96% were seen once. The ten most abundant clones make up about 0.064% of the sample.

The sequenced sample was naive CD4+ T cells sorted from blood. In the paper's terms, the cell subset or site label means: CD45RA+ positively selected. This clonotype was sampled from a woman in her twenties or thirties in good health. This chain joins TRBV2 to TRBJ2-6; the junction holds 8 bases that match TRBD1. The DNA reads as follows: TGTGCCAGCAGCCGACAGGGGTCATCTGGGGCCAACGTCCTGACTTTC. It codes for CASSRQGSSGANVLTF.